The present TCR beta chain was sequenced within a study of T-cell reconstitution after alpha-beta-depleted transplantation in children. Study results and caveats: Most T-cell counts and diversity one year after the transplant came from T cells that were newly produced. Recipient T cells and thymic progenitors that survived were the source of the high TCRbeta diversity seen at day 60 in some patients.

Losses at the gene ends were 3 bases for V and 4 bases for J; bases not matched to a gene: 16. Germline CDR1 reads SGHDT; CDR2 reads YYEEEE. The CDR3 is made up of 17 amino acids. Concerning this clonotype itself: Its target is unknown.

Library preparation (for TCRbeta) was performed with unique molecular identifiers. One entry per CDR3 protein results from TCRdb running MiXCR on the PCR reads. The sample holds a few hundred thousand distinct CDR3 sequences, approximately 30% seen once. The chain uses TRBV5-6 and TRBJ2-7, with 7 nucleotides matching TRBD1. This specimen consisted of PBMCs, obtained before TCRalphabeta/CD19-depleted stem cell transplant. The receptor was isolated from a boy under two years old with Wiskott-Aldrich syndrome, due to receive a stem cell transplant. The CDR3 DNA follows: TGTGCCAGCAGCTCAGAACCGGGACAGACCTTACCTTACGAGCAGTACTTC. It is translated as CASSSEPGQTLPYEQYF.